The 2 T cell receptor beta chains presented below share a single source sample, sequenced in a study of blood T cell repertoires in COVID-19. The repertoire was sequenced with immunoSEQ multiplex PCR; TCRdb's copy has only in-frame clones and lacks some. The table has around 100,000 clones, about 80% seen once. The sample was peripheral blood. All receptors come from a human donor in a cohort sampled during active or convalescent COVID-19.

V and J are TRBV5-1 and TRBJ2-7, with D perhaps matching TRBD1 (6 bases). This CDR3 spans 14 amino acids. Germline CDR1 and CDR2: SGHRS and YFSETQ. V dropped 1 base and J dropped 0 bases, with 8 bases sitting between them. The CDR3 protein is CASSLQGSSYEQYF. The CDR3 DNA is TGCGCCAGCAGCTTGCAGGGGTCCTCCTACGAGCAGTACTTC. The whole variable domain, remainder taken from reference TRBV5-1 and TRBJ2-7, is KAGVTQTPRYLIKTRGQQVTLSCSPISGHRSVSWYQQTPGQGLQFLFEYFSETQRNKGNFPGRFSGRQFSNSRSEMNVSTLELGDSALYLCASSLQGSSYEQYFGPGTRLTVT.

This chain uses TRBV7-3 with TRBJ2-3; D is perhaps TRBD2 (5 bases). The CDR3 sequence is 14 residues long. Germline V gene sequence: CDR1 SGHTA, CDR2 FQGTGA. The V gene lost 2 bases and the J gene lost 2 bases, with 8 bases spanning the gap. The CDR3 loop reads CASSLDSATDTQYF. For the CDR3, the DNA is TGTGCCAGCAGCTTAGATAGCGCCACAGATACGCAGTATTTT.